This TCR beta chain was observed in a study of ipilimumab plus nivolumab after autologous stem cell transplantation. This clone was seen a few times. The CDR3 is 14 amino acids. With V trimmed by 5 bases and J by 7 bases, 3 bases remained unmatched. CDR1 SEHNR and CDR2 FQNEAQ come from the germline V gene (reference sequence). The assay was immunoSEQ multiplex PCR, and TCRdb's table has in-frame clones only and misses some. The sample has 8,000 to 13,000 clones, about 78% seen once. The TCR originated in a male donor with diffuse large B-cell lymphoma. The chain links TRBV7-9 to TRBJ1-6; 9 bases agree with TRBD1. The sample here was PBMCs, taken in a trial of ipilimumab plus nivolumab as post-transplant consolidation. The chain's CDR3 is CASSTGTGNSPLHF. DNA for the CDR3: TGTGCCAGCAGCACCGGGACAGGGAATTCACCCCTCCACTTT. The complete variable domain, with remaining parts taken from reference TRBV7-9 and TRBJ1-6, reads DTGVSQNPRHKITKRGQNVTFRCDPISEHNRLYWYRQTLGQGPEFLTYFQNEAQLEKSRLLSDRFSAERPKGSFSTLEIQRTEQGDSAMYLCASSTGTGNSPLHFGNGTRLTVT.